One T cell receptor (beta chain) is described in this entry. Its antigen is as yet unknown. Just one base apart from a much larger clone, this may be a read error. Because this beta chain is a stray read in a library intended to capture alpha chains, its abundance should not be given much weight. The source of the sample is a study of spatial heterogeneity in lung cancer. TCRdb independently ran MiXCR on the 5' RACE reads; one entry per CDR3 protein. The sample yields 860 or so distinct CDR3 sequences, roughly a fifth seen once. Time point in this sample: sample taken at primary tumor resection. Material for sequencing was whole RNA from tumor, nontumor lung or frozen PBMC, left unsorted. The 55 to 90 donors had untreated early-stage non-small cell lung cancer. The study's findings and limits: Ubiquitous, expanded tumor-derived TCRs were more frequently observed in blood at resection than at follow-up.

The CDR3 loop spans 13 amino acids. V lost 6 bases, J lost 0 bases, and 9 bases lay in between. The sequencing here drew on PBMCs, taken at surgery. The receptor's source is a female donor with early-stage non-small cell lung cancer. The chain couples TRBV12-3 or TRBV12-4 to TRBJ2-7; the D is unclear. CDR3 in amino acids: CASRGPSSYEQYF. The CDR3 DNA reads TGTGCCAGCAGAGGGCCGAGCTCCTACGAGCAGTACTTC.